This TCR beta chain derives from a study of memory B cells and T cells in multiple sclerosis. Deletions cut 2 bases from V and 2 bases from J, with 0 bases between. The CDR3 spans 12 residues. Per germline, CDR1 MNHNS and CDR2 SASEGT. Repertoires were generated with immunoSEQ multiplex PCR, while TCRdb's copy carries only in-frame clones and drops some. The sample contains some 49,000 clones, about four fifths of which appear only once. Concerning this clone: Its target is unknown.

Separate sequencing covered autoproliferating (CFSE-dim) and non-proliferating (CFSE-high) T cells from stimulus-free culture. Pooled replicate wells came from 5x10^7 CFSE-labeled PBMCs cultured less than eight days without stimulus. General study results and limits: Normalization was needed because clone-set size differences affected shared clonotype counts.

The sample consisted of PBMCs from blood kept in culture. The chain links TRBV6-1 to TRBJ2-2; no clear D. This clonotype was obtained from a human donor with multiple sclerosis. CDR3: CASSENTGELFF. The CDR3 bases are TGTGCCAGCAGTGAAAACACCGGGGAGCTGTTTTTT.